This record looks at one T cell receptor (beta chain) sequence and its context. This entry is derived from a study of shared clonotypes between healthy human individuals. The CDR3 sequence is 14 residues long. Between the trimmed V and J ends, which lost 5 bases and 4 bases, there was a span of 12 bases. The V gene's germline CDR1 is LNHDA and CDR2 SQIVND (reference sequence). TCRdb's table, derived via immunoSEQ multiplex PCR, lists solely in-frame clones and lacks some. The table has 1.4 million to 1.5 million clones, roughly 96% seen once. CD45RA-negative memory and CD45RA+ naive subsets were split from the CD4+ cells.

The sequenced sample was naive CD4+ T cells sorted from blood. Subset defined: CD45RA+ positively selected. This receptor was obtained from a man younger than 45 in good health. The chain links TRBV19 to TRBJ1-3; maybe TRBD1 (6 bases). The CDR3: CASSVRGSGNTIYF. DNA of the CDR3: TGTGCCAGTAGTGTCAGGGGTTCCGGAAACACCATATATTTT.